This T cell receptor (beta chain) is drawn from a study of cytomegalovirus exposure and HLA in healthy donors. The germline gives CDR1 LNHNV, CDR2 YYDKDF (reference sequence). CDR3 length equals 17 residues. The V gene end was trimmed by 0 bases and the J gene end by 6 bases; junction bases not matched to a gene: 10. PCR was performed using 60 Vbeta and 13 Jbeta primers. The method was immunoSEQ multiplex PCR; TCRdb's version includes in-frame clones alone and lacks a portion of them. This repertoire shows about 110,000 clones, about two thirds found once; its top ten account for 2.8%. This clone occurred once.

The TCR originated in a female donor in good health and CMV-seronegative. This chain joins TRBV15 and TRBJ2-1, with 8 positions matching TRBD2. The specimen sequenced was PBMCs. CDR3 nucleotide sequence: TGTGCCACCAGCAGAGATCGTACGACTCGGGAGGGCAATGAGCAGTTCTTC. Amino acids: CATSRDRTTREGNEQFF.